The 25 T cell receptor beta chains in this list originate from one sample, sequenced in a study of blood T cell repertoires in COVID-19. The repertoire was sequenced with immunoSEQ multiplex PCR; TCRdb's copy has only in-frame clones and lacks some. Altogether about 65,000 clones are present, more than 75% being singletons, with the ten largest covering around 1.3%. Sequenced material: peripheral blood. These receptor sequences come from a man aged 60-69 years with acute or convalescent COVID-19.

The gene calls are TRBV18 and TRBJ1-2; no definite D call. The CDR3 runs to 15 residues. The germline gives CDR1 KGHSH, CDR2 LQKENI. Trimming removed 2 bases at V and 1 base at J, with 11 bases between. For the CDR3, the DNA is TGTGCCAGCTCACCATGGGAGACACGTAACTATGGCTACACCTTC. This sequence encodes CASSPWETRNYGYTF.

This clone has only one observation. V and J are TRBV20-1 and TRBJ2-1; D gene ambiguous. The V end lost 6 bases, the J end lost 3 bases, and 6 bases lay between the germline ends. The germline gives CDR1 DFQATT, CDR2 SNEGSKA (reference sequence). This CDR3 is built from 11 residues. CDR3 DNA: TGCAGTGCCCCAAACTACAATGAGCAGTTCTTC. This sequence encodes CSAPNYNEQFF.

This clone appeared a few times. J is TRBJ1-1 and V is TRBV27, with D possibly being TRBD1 (5 bases). Trimming removed 3 bases at V and 5 bases at J, with 13 bases between. The CDR3 covers 14 residues. Germline CDR1 MNHEY, CDR2 SMNVEV (reference sequence). The CDR3 DNA sequence: TGTGCCAGCAGTTTGGTGGGGCGGGGAACTGAAGCTTTCTTT. The encoded protein is CASSLVGRGTEAFF.

On this clone: One end of the junction is discordant with germline, which a read error may explain. The rearrangement links TRBV2 to TRBJ1-2; D uncertain. This CDR3 region has 14 residues. The germline gives CDR1 SNHLY, CDR2 FYNNEI. CDR3 in DNA: TGTGCCAGCAGCGAAGGCCGGTTTTCGGGAGGCTACACCTTC. Encoded protein: CASSEGRFSGGYTF.

On this clone itself: This sample also contains other DNA sequences that code for the same CDR3. The V and J genes are TRBV5-1 and TRBJ1-1; 7 bases match TRBD1. The ends lost 4 bases at V and 1 base at J; junction bases unmatched: 7. Germline CDR1 reads SGHRS; CDR2 reads YFSETQ. The CDR3 has 15 residues. The CDR3 coding sequence is TGCGCCAGCAGCCTAGGCGGGACAGCGAACACTGAAGCTTTCTTT. Protein product: CASSLGGTANTEAFF.

The chain recombines TRBV14 with TRBJ1-2, with D possibly TRBD1 on 5 matching bases. The germline V and J ends were trimmed by 3 bases and 4 bases, with 9 bases remaining between them. The CDR3 runs to 13 residues. The germline V gene encodes CDR1 SGHDN and CDR2 FVKESK. CDR3 coding DNA: TGTGCCAGCAGCCAGGACATCGGCTATGGCTACACCTTC. Amino acid sequence: CASSQDIGYGYTF.

The V call is TRBV6-5, the J call TRBJ1-2; D gene unclear. Between the trimmed V and J ends, which lost 8 bases and 4 bases, there was a span of 11 bases. Germline CDR1 reads MNHEY; CDR2 reads SVGAGI. This CDR3 contains 12 residues. CDR3 protein: CASLGDFYGYTF. The CDR3 nucleotides are TGTGCCAGCCTCGGGGATTTCTATGGCTACACCTTC.

The chain uses TRBV5-4 and TRBJ1-3; a weak D match, TRBD1 (5 bases). This CDR3 region has 16 residues. Germline CDR1 SGHNT, CDR2 YYREEE (reference sequence). V lost 3 bases and J 1 base, leaving 14 bases between the germline ends. The CDR3 coding sequence is TGTGCCAGCAGCTCAAGCGGGGGAATGTCTGGAAACACCATATATTTT. Translated, it gives CASSSSGGMSGNTIYF.

The chain joins TRBV24-1 to TRBJ2-5; 11 positions match TRBD1. Germline V gene lookup returns CDR1 KGHDR and CDR2 SFDVKD. V shed 5 bases and J 5 bases; nucleotides not matched to a gene: 6. The CDR3 contains 15 residues. This CDR3 is CATSAWDRGRETQYF. CDR3 nucleotide sequence: TGTGCCACCAGTGCGTGGGACAGGGGGAGGGAGACCCAGTACTTC.

The chain couples TRBV4-1 to TRBJ2-3; D might be TRBD2 (6 bases). Trimming removed 0 bases at V and 2 bases at J, with 18 bases between. Germline values: CDR1 MGHRA, CDR2 YSYEKL. The CDR3 covers 18 residues. The CDR3 spells CASSQDARVGGVTDTQYF. The CDR3 nucleotides are TGCGCCAGCAGCCAAGACGCGAGGGTGGGCGGGGTCACAGATACGCAGTATTTT.

The chain combines TRBV5-1 with TRBJ1-2, with 7 bases that match TRBD1. CDR1 is SGHRS and CDR2 is YFSETQ in the germline V gene. Germline trimming cut 3 bases from V and 10 bases from J; bases unmatched to any gene: 9. The CDR3 covers 13 residues. The CDR3 here is CASSSSGQASYTF. CDR3 nucleotide sequence: TGCGCCAGCAGCTCCTCCGGACAGGCGTCCTACACCTTC.

The V and J genes are TRBV11-2 and TRBJ1-6, with a weak D call TRBD1 (5 bases). Trimming took off 2 bases at V and 7 bases at J, with 6 bases between the two ends. Germline CDR1 reads SGHAT; CDR2 reads FQNNGV. CDR3 length: 13 residues. The CDR3 coding sequence is TGTGCCAGCAGCTTACAGGGAAATTCACCCCTCCACTTT. Translating gives CASSLQGNSPLHF.

The gene calls are TRBV30 and TRBJ2-1; TRBD2 is a possible D gene (5 bases). The germline V gene has CDR1 GTSNPN and CDR2 SVGIG (reference sequence). V lost 1 base to trimming and J lost 3 bases, with 13 bases between them. The CDR3 consists of 15 residues. CDR3 residues: CAWSERTSHYNEQFF. CDR3 coding DNA: TGTGCCTGGAGTGAAAGGACTTCTCACTACAATGAGCAGTTCTTC.

The rearrangement joins TRBV18 to TRBJ1-1; no reliable D call. Germline CDR1 KGHSH, CDR2 LQKENI. V lost 5 bases, J lost 5 bases, and 12 bases lay in between. The CDR3 spans 13 residues. The CDR3 region has the DNA TGTGCCAGCTCATCCTCGGAGGAAACTGAAGCTTTCTTT. Its translation: CASSSSEETEAFF.

This clone showed up just a few times. This chain joins TRBV2 and TRBJ1-1, with TRBD1 matching over 7 bases. Trimming at V came to 1 base and at J to 6 bases, leaving 5 bases not matched to a gene. Germline V gene lookup returns CDR1 SNHLY and CDR2 FYNNEI. The CDR3 has 14 residues. In nucleotides, the CDR3 is TGTGCCAGCAGTGAAGAAGCGACAGGGCCTGAAGCTTTCTTT. Its translation: CASSEEATGPEAFF.

In nucleotides, the CDR3 is TGTGCCAGCAGCTTAAGTGGGCGGGGACCTATGAACACTGAAGCTTTCTTT. This encodes CASSLSGRGPMNTEAFF. The chain combines TRBV7-2 with TRBJ1-1, with D maybe TRBD1 (5 bases). The CDR3 spans 17 residues. V shed 2 bases and J shed 0 bases, with 16 bases lying between them. The V gene's germline CDR1 is SGHTA and CDR2 FQGNSA.

The chain has TRBV20-1 and TRBJ1-1; D is ambiguous. V was pared by 7 bases and J by 11 bases, with 17 bases between. CDR1 DFQATT and CDR2 SNEGSKA come from the germline V gene (reference sequence). This CDR3 spans 11 amino acids. CDR3 in amino acids: CSVLREEGAFF. The CDR3 bases are TGCAGTGTCCTCCGGGAAGAAGGGGCTTTCTTT.

The gene calls are TRBV7-8 and TRBJ2-7, with TRBD1 as a possible D gene (6 bases). Germline V lookup: CDR1 SGHVS, CDR2 FQNEAQ. The CDR3 is 15 residues long. V lost 0 bases, J lost 4 bases, and 13 bases lay in between. In DNA form, the CDR3 reads TGTGCCAGCAGCTTAGCTCAGGGGCCCCCATACGAGCAGTACTTC. Amino acid sequence: CASSLAQGPPYEQYF.

The genes are TRBV2 and TRBJ2-1; 9 nucleotides align to TRBD1. CDR3 length: 12 amino acids. The V gene's germline CDR1 is SNHLY and CDR2 FYNNEI. V lost 6 bases and J lost 14; bases outside the gene matches: 8. The CDR3 DNA reads TGTGCCAGCAGAGTAACACAGGGGGCTGAGTTCTTC. It yields the protein CASRVTQGAEFF.

The gene calls are TRBV5-1 and TRBJ1-3, with 7 nucleotides matching TRBD1. The CDR3 is 14 amino acids. V lost 7 bases and J lost 0; bases outside the gene matches: 4. Germline V gene sequence: CDR1 SGHRS, CDR2 YFSETQ. CDR3 nucleotides: TGCGCCAGCTCAGGGGGTTACTCTGGAAACACCATATATTTT. Its translation: CASSGGYSGNTIYF.

V gene TRBV4-1 combines with J gene TRBJ1-1; 7 bases match TRBD1. V trimming: 0 bases; J trimming: 1 base; junction bases outside the gene matches: 2. The CDR3 length is 15 residues. Germline V CDR1 and CDR2: MGHRA, YSYEKL. CDR3 region: CASSQEQGTNTEAFF. The DNA for the CDR3 is TGCGCCAGCAGCCAAGAACAGGGGACGAACACTGAAGCTTTCTTT.

The gene calls are TRBV4-1 and TRBJ2-1, with 7 nucleotides matching TRBD2. This CDR3 has 18 residues. Germline V lookup: CDR1 MGHRA, CDR2 YSYEKL. V was pared by 1 base and J by 2 bases, with 11 bases of the junction left unmatched. The CDR3 DNA sequence: TGCGCCAGCAGCCAAGCCTCTCCACGGGGGGTTACCTACAATGAGCAGTTCTTC. This translates into CASSQASPRGVTYNEQFF.

Only one count was recorded for this clone. The chain joins TRBV5-6 to TRBJ2-7; TRBD1 is a possible D gene (6 bases). Trimming took off 2 bases at V and 3 bases at J, with 15 bases between the two ends. This CDR3 has 15 amino acids. Germline V gene sequence: CDR1 SGHDT, CDR2 YYEEEE. CDR3 sequence: CASSLRTAAVYEQYF. In DNA form, the CDR3 reads TGTGCCAGCAGCTTAAGGACAGCCGCCGTCTACGAGCAGTACTTC. Full variable domain (rest looked up from reference TRBV5-6 and TRBJ2-7): DAGVTQSPTHLIKTRGQQVTLRCSPKSGHDTVSWYQQALGQGPQFIFQYYEEEERQRGNFPDRFSGHQFPNYSSELNVNALLLGDSALYLCASSLRTAAVYEQYFGPGTRLTVT.

J is TRBJ2-5 and V is TRBV7-8; no reliable D call. CDR1 and CDR2 (germline): SGHVS, FQNEAQ. The CDR3 sequence is 13 residues long. Between the trimmed V and J ends, which lost 2 bases and 3 bases, there was a span of 7 bases. In DNA form, the CDR3 reads TGTGCCAGCAGCTTATACATTGAAGAGACCCAGTACTTC. This translates into CASSLYIEETQYF.

Here the CDR3 reads CASSLVAEWGNTIYF. The CDR3, as DNA: TGTGCCAGCAGCTTAGTCGCGGAATGGGGAAACACCATATATTTT. The rearrangement joins TRBV11-2 to TRBJ1-3; the D is unclear. V was cut by 1 base and J by 4 bases, with 11 bases left in between. This CDR3 comprises 15 residues. Germline V gene sequence: CDR1 SGHAT, CDR2 FQNNGV.